This T cell receptor beta chain was captured by sequencing in a study of T cells in localized non-small cell lung cancer. Notes on the study in general: Measurement of T cell clonality placed uninvolved adjacent lung highest, above the level in tumor.

V lost 6 bases and J 7 bases, leaving 10 bases between the germline ends. This CDR3 has 12 residues. Germline CDR1 is MNHEY and CDR2 is SMNVEV (reference sequence). Comment on this clone: Its antigen is unknown.

Here immunoSEQ multiplex PCR was the method, and the copy in TCRdb shows in-frame clones only, minus some. The top ten clones hold under 20% of a sample with 45,000 to 55,000 clones, 86% of them seen once. This receptor was taken from a male donor aged 60 or over with stage III squamous cell lung carcinoma. The V gene is TRBV27, the J gene TRBJ2-1; D not certain. Specimen: peripheral blood, collected before any cancer treatment. This CDR3 is CASSPRRNEQFF. The CDR3 region has the DNA TGTGCCAGCAGCCCCCGAAGGAATGAGCAGTTCTTC.